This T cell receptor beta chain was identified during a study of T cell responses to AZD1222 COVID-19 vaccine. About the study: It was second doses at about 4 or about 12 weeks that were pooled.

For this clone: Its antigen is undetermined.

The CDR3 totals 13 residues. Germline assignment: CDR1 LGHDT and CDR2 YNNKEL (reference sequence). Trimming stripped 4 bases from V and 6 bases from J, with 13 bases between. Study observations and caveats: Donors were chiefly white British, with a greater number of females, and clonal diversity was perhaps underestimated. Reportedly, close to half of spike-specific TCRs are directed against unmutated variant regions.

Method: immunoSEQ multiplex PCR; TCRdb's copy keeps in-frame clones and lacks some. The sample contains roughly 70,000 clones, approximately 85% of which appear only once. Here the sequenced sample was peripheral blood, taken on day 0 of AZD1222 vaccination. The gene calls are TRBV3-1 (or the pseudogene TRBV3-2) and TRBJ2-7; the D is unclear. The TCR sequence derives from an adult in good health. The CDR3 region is CASSPDTALEQYF. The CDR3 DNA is TGTGCCAGCAGCCCCGACACGGCCCTCGAGCAGTACTTC.